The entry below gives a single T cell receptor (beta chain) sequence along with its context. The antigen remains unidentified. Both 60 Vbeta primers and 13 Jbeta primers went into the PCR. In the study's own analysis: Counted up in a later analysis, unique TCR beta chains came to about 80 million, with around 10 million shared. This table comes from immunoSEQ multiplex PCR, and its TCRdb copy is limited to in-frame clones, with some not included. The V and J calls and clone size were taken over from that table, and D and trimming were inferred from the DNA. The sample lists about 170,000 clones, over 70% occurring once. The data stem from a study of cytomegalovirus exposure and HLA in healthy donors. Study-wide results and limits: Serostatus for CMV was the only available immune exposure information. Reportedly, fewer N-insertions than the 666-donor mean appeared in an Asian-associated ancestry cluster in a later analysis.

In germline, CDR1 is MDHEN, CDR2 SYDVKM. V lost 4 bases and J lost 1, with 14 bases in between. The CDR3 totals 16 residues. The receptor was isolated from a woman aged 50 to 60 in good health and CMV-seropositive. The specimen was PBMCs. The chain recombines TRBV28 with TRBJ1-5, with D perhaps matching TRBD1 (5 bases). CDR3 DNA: TGTGCCAGCAGTTCTCCTTTGGGGGGAAGCAATCAGCCCCAGCATTTT. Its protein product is CASSSPLGGSNQPQHF.